These 27 T cell receptor beta chains originate from one sample sequenced in a study of cytomegalovirus exposure and HLA in healthy donors. The PCR ran on 60 Vbeta and 13 Jbeta primers. Here immunoSEQ multiplex PCR was the method, and the copy in TCRdb shows in-frame clones only, minus some. This repertoire shows around 150,000 clones, roughly 77% found once; its top ten account for roughly 2%. Sequencing was performed on PBMCs. These receptors all stem from a man aged 50-60 years in good health and CMV-seropositive.

This clone has just one count. The chain employs TRBV10-1 and TRBJ2-3; D unclear. This CDR3 region has 13 residues. Germline V gives CDR1 WNHNN, CDR2 SYGVQD (reference sequence). V shed 5 bases and J shed 6 bases, with 12 bases lying between them. The CDR3 here is CASSPNPPDTQYF. The CDR3, as DNA: TGCGCCAGCAGTCCTAACCCTCCCGATACGCAGTATTTT.

V is TRBV2 and J is TRBJ1-2; D gene unclear. V lost 4 bases, J lost 4 bases, and 16 bases lay in between. This CDR3 is 15 amino acids long. The germline V gene has CDR1 SNHLY and CDR2 FYNNEI. The CDR3: CASSGGWELGYGYTF. The CDR3 DNA sequence: TGTGCCAGCAGTGGTGGTTGGGAGCTTGGCTATGGCTACACCTTC.

The J gene is TRBJ2-7, the V gene TRBV7-2; 7 bases line up with TRBD1. Germline V gene data show CDR1 as SGHTA and CDR2 as FQGNSA. The CDR3 is 11 amino acids. The J segment lost 5 bases and the V segment lost 5 bases, leaving 0 bases of the junction unmatched. Here the CDR3 reads CASSTGDEQYF. The DNA of the CDR3 is TGTGCCAGCAGCACAGGGGACGAGCAGTACTTC. Complete variable domain (other parts from reference TRBV7-2 and TRBJ2-7): GAGVSQSPSNKVTEKGKDVELRCDPISGHTALYWYRQSLGQGLEFLIYFQGNSAPDKSGLPSDRFSAERTGGSVSTLTIQRTQQEDSAVYLCASSTGDEQYFGPGTRLTVT.

The J gene is TRBJ1-2, the V gene TRBV7-8; 8 bases line up with TRBD1. CDR3 size: 16 residues. Per germline, CDR1 SGHVS and CDR2 FQNEAQ. The V and J ends lost 5 bases and 4 bases, in that order; junction bases with no gene match: 12. As DNA, the CDR3 is TGTGCCAGCAGCCTTGCCTCAGGGGGCGTGGGCTATGGCTACACCTTC. Amino acid sequence: CASSLASGGVGYGYTF.

This clone was observed a few times. The chain employs TRBV5-6 and TRBJ2-5, with 9 positions matching TRBD1. The DNA end lines up better with TRBJ2-7; the J call may be wrong. The germline V gene encodes CDR1 SGHDT and CDR2 YYEEEE. This CDR3 region has 15 residues. DNA for the CDR3: TGTGCCAGCAGCTTGGCGACAGGGGGGCCCTACGAGCAGTACTTC. It is translated as CASSLATGGPYEQYF.

The chain has TRBV11-2 and TRBJ1-4; D unresolved. Deletions cut 5 bases from V and 7 bases from J, with 11 bases between. This CDR3 contains 13 residues. Germline V CDR1 and CDR2: SGHAT, FQNNGV. The CDR3 DNA reads TGTGCCAGCAGCCGGGGAGGCGGTGAAAAACTGTTTTTT. Translating it yields CASSRGGGEKLFF.

This chain joins TRBV7-9 and TRBJ1-2; possible D gene TRBD1, 5 bases. V was clipped by 4 bases and J by 7 bases, with 13 bases between them. CDR3 length: 13 residues. Germline V CDR1 and CDR2: SEHNR, FQNEAQ (reference sequence). The CDR3: CASSSIPGIGYTF. The CDR3 bases are TGTGCCAGCAGCTCCATTCCAGGGATTGGCTACACCTTC.

The CDR3 spells CASSYAGGSTDTQYF. The DNA for the CDR3 is TGTGCCAGCAGTTACGCGGGGGGGAGCACAGATACGCAGTATTTT. The rearrangement links TRBV6-5 to TRBJ2-3; 9 nucleotides align to TRBD2. The trim removed 2 bases at V and 0 bases at J, leaving 0 bases unmatched. The CDR3 spans 15 residues. Germline V lookup: CDR1 MNHEY, CDR2 SVGAGI.

This rearrangement joins TRBV6-1 to TRBJ1-2; weak D call: TRBD1 (5 bases). The CDR3 covers 15 residues. Germline V gene lookup returns CDR1 MNHNS and CDR2 SASEGT. Trimming removed 2 bases at V and 2 bases at J, with 12 bases between. The CDR3 loop reads CASSEFPGKNYGYTF. CDR3 coding DNA: TGTGCCAGCAGTGAATTTCCAGGGAAGAACTATGGCTACACCTTC.

The rearrangement joins TRBV2 to TRBJ1-5, with 9 nucleotides matching TRBD1. The CDR3 is 16 residues long. Germline assignment: CDR1 SNHLY and CDR2 FYNNEI. With V trimmed by 6 bases and J by 4 bases, 10 bases remained unmatched. CDR3 nucleotides: TGTGCCAGCAGGGACAGGGGACAGGGAGTTAATCAGCCCCAGCATTTT. Translation: CASRDRGQGVNQPQHF.

The gene calls are TRBV6-5 and TRBJ1-1; D remains unclear. The V gene's germline CDR1 is MNHEY and CDR2 SVGAGI. V was shortened by 5 bases and J by 2 bases, with 12 bases between the two germline ends. The length of the CDR3 is 14 residues. CDR3 in amino acids: CASSERGGNTEAFF. The DNA for the CDR3 is TGTGCCAGCAGTGAACGGGGAGGTAACACTGAAGCTTTCTTT.

This clone was counted a few times. This chain uses TRBV5-6 with TRBJ2-3, with 8 nucleotides matching TRBD2. Germline CDR1 reads SGHDT; CDR2 reads YYEEEE. V lost 0 bases to trimming and J lost 2 bases; unmatched junction nucleotides: 8. This CDR3 has 17 amino acids. The CDR3 nucleotides are TGTGCCAGCAGCTTGGAGTTTCGCGGGGGGTACACAGATACGCAGTATTTT. Translation gives CASSLEFRGGYTDTQYF. The full variable domain, its missing parts supplied by reference TRBV5-6 and TRBJ2-3, is DAGVTQSPTHLIKTRGQQVTLRCSPKSGHDTVSWYQQALGQGPQFIFQYYEEEERQRGNFPDRFSGHQFPNYSSELNVNALLLGDSALYLCASSLEFRGGYTDTQYFGPGTRLTVL.

This clone was seen only a few times. The chain joins TRBV11-2 to TRBJ2-7; tentative D call: TRBD2 (5 bases). Germline V gene data show CDR1 as SGHAT and CDR2 as FQNNGV. The CDR3 runs to 16 residues. V was pared by 1 base and J by 0 bases, with 13 bases between. This CDR3 is CASSLVKGRDSYEQYF. CDR3 nucleotides: TGTGCCAGCAGCTTAGTTAAAGGACGGGACTCCTACGAGCAGTACTTC.

The chain links TRBV27 to TRBJ1-2, with D hard to call. V lost 0 bases and J 4 bases, leaving 12 bases between the germline ends. CDR1 is MNHEY and CDR2 is SMNVEV in the germline V gene (reference sequence). This CDR3 spans 15 amino acids. In DNA form, the CDR3 reads TGTGCCAGCAGTTTATCAAGAGGGCCCATCTATGGCTACACCTTC. Protein sequence: CASSLSRGPIYGYTF.

This clone was detected once. J is TRBJ2-1 and V is TRBV5-1; 7 nucleotides agree with TRBD1. Germline V gene lookup returns CDR1 SGHRS and CDR2 YFSETQ. After removal of 6 bases from V and 5 bases from J, the junction contained 11 bases not matched to a gene. CDR3 length: 15 residues. The CDR3 protein is CASISTGQSNNEQFF. For the CDR3, the DNA is TGCGCCAGCATCTCAACGGGACAGAGCAACAATGAGCAGTTCTTC.

This rearrangement joins TRBV7-6 to TRBJ1-6; D is undetermined. This CDR3 has 14 residues. V was clipped by 5 bases and J by 9 bases, with 14 bases between them. The germline CDR1 and CDR2 sequences are SGHVS and FNYEAQ. The CDR3 DNA reads TGTGCCAGCAGCCCTACAGAGGGAGGTTCACCCCTCCACTTT. The encoded protein is CASSPTEGGSPLHF.

The chain employs TRBV7-2 and TRBJ2-1; D remains unclear. Germline V CDR1 and CDR2: SGHTA, FQGNSA. The CDR3 consists of 15 residues. V was cut by 6 bases and J by 3 bases, with 15 bases left in between. The CDR3 nucleotides are TGTGCCAGCAGTGGTGGGCAGTTCTTCTACAATGAGCAGTTCTTC. The encoded protein is CASSGGQFFYNEQFF.

Concerning this clone itself: Mismatch with germline at one junction end may stem from a read error. The chain uses TRBV25-1 and TRBJ1-1, with 7 bases identical to TRBD1. Germline V gives CDR1 MGHDK, CDR2 SYGVNS. This CDR3 region has 14 residues. This CDR3 is CASSESGGGEHAFF. The CDR3 DNA sequence: TGTGCCAGCAGCGAATCAGGGGGTGGGGAACACGCTTTCTTT.

This clone has a handful of counts. This chain uses TRBV6-5 with TRBJ2-1, with 8 bases matching TRBD2. The V segment lost 2 bases and the J segment 5 bases; nucleotides outside the gene matches: 5. The germline CDR1 and CDR2 sequences are MNHEY and SVGAGI. This CDR3 comprises 15 residues. In nucleotides, the CDR3 is TGTGCCAGCAGTTACACCGGGACTAGGCACAATGAGCAGTTCTTC. Translated: CASSYTGTRHNEQFF.

There are a few counts of this clone. V is TRBV7-9 and J is TRBJ2-7; 8 positions agree with TRBD2. This CDR3 comprises 16 residues. Germline CDR1 SEHNR, CDR2 FQNEAQ (reference sequence). The trim removed 1 base at V and 0 bases at J, leaving 5 bases unmatched. Here the CDR3 DNA reads TGTGCCAGCAGCTTAGTCGGTAGCGGGGACTCCTACGAGCAGTACTTC. The encoded protein is CASSLVGSGDSYEQYF.

The chain recombines TRBV9 with TRBJ2-7; D is ambiguous. The CDR3 loop spans 10 amino acids. The germline gives CDR1 SGDLS, CDR2 YYNGEE. V lost 3 bases and J 5 bases, leaving 3 bases between the germline ends. The CDR3 reads CASSGNEQYF. The CDR3 bases are TGTGCCAGCAGCGGTAACGAGCAGTACTTC.

This sequence joins TRBV4-2 and TRBJ2-7; tentative D call: TRBD1 (6 bases). CDR1 LGHNA and CDR2 YNFKEQ come from the germline V gene. The CDR3 spans 15 residues. V was trimmed by 1 base and J by 3 bases, leaving 13 bases between them. As DNA, the CDR3 is TGTGCCAGCAGCCAAGCCGGCGGACAGAGCTACGAGCAGTACTTC. This encodes CASSQAGGQSYEQYF.

The gene calls are TRBV12-5 and TRBJ2-1, with 7 bases lining up with TRBD1. Trimming removed 2 bases from V and 4 bases from J; junction bases left unmatched: 11. This CDR3 region has 17 residues. Per germline, CDR1 LGHNT and CDR2 FRNRAP. CDR3 in DNA: TGTGCTAGTGGTTTGCCCACGCCGGGACAGAATTACAATGAGCAGTTCTTC. Encoded protein: CASGLPTPGQNYNEQFF.

With respect to this clone: A junction boundary mismatches the germline segment, possibly from a read error. The gene calls are TRBV9 and TRBJ2-3, with 7 bases that match TRBD2. Germline V gene sequence: CDR1 SGDLS, CDR2 YYNGEE. The CDR3 contains 14 residues. The DNA of the CDR3 is TGTGCCGGCAGCGTCGGAGGGGAGGGGGATACGCAGTATTTT. As protein: CAGSVGGEGDTQYF.

The chain links TRBV28 to TRBJ1-1; 9 nucleotides line up with TRBD1. Germline V lookup: CDR1 MDHEN, CDR2 SYDVKM. V shed 1 base and J 5 bases; nucleotides not matched to a gene: 11. This CDR3 region has 17 residues. The CDR3 loop reads CASSLLGPGQGGTEAFF. In DNA form, the CDR3 reads TGTGCCAGCAGTTTATTAGGCCCGGGACAGGGAGGAACTGAAGCTTTCTTT. Filled out from reference TRBV28 and TRBJ1-1, the complete variable domain reads DVKVTQSSRYLVKRTGEKVFLECVQDMDHENMFWYRQDPGLGLRLIYFSYDVKMKEKGDIPEGYSVSREKKERFSLILESASTNQTSMYLCASSLLGPGQGGTEAFFGQGTRLTVV.

The chain recombines TRBV7-9 with TRBJ2-2, with D maybe TRBD1 (5 bases). V dropped 1 base and J dropped 3 bases, with 12 bases sitting between them. This CDR3 is built from 16 residues. CDR1 and CDR2 (germline): SEHNR, FQNEAQ (reference sequence). The CDR3 sequence is CASSLEGPPYTGELFF. CDR3 DNA sequence: TGTGCCAGCAGCTTAGAGGGGCCGCCGTACACCGGGGAGCTGTTTTTT.

The chain uses TRBV6-1 and TRBJ2-7; D may be TRBD1 (5 bases). Germline values: CDR1 MNHNS, CDR2 SASEGT. The CDR3 runs 13 residues. The ends were cut back, 6 bases at V and 0 bases at J, with 9 bases in the middle. As DNA, the CDR3 is TGTGCCAGCAGGGACACTGGCTCCTACGAGCAGTACTTC. Amino acids: CASRDTGSYEQYF.